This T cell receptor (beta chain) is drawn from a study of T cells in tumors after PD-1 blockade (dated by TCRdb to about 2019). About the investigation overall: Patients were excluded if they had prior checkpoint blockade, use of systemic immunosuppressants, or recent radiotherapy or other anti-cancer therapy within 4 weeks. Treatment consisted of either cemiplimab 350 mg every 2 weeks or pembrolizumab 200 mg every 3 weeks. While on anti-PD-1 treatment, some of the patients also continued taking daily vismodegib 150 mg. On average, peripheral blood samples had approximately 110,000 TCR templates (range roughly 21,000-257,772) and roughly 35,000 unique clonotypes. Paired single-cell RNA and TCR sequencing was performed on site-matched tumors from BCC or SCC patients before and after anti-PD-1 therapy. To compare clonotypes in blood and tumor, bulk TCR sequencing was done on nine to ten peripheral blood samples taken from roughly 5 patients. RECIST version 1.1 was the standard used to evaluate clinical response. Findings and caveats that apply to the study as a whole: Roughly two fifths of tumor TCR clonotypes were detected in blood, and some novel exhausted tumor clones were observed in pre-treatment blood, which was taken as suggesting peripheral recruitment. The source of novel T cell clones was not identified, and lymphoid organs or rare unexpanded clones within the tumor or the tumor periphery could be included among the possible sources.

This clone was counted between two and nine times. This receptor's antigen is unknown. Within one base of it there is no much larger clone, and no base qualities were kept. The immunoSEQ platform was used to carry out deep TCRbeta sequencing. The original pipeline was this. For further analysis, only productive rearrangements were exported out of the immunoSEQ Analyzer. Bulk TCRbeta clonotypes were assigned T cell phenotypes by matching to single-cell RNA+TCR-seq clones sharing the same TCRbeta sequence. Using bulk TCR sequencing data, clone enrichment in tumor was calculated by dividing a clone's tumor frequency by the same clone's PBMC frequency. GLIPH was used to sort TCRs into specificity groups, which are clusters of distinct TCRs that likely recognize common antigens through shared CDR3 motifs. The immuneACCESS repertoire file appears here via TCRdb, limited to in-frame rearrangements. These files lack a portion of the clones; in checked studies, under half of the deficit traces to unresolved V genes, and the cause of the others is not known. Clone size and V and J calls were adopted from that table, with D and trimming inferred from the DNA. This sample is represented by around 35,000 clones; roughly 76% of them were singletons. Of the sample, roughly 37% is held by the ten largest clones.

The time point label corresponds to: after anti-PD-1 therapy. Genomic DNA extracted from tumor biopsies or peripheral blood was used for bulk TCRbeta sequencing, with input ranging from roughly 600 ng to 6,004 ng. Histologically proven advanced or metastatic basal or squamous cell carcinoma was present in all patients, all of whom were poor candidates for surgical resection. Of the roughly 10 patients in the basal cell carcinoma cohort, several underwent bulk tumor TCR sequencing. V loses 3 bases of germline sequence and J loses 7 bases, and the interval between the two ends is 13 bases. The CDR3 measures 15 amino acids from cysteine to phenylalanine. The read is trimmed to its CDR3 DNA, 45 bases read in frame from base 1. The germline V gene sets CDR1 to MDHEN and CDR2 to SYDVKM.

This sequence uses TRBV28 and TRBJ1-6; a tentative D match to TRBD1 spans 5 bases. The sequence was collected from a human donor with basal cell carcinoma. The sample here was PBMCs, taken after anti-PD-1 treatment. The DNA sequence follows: TGTGCCAGCAGTTTTACGGGGCAGGCAAATTCACCCCTCCACTTT. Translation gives CASSFTGQANSPLHF.